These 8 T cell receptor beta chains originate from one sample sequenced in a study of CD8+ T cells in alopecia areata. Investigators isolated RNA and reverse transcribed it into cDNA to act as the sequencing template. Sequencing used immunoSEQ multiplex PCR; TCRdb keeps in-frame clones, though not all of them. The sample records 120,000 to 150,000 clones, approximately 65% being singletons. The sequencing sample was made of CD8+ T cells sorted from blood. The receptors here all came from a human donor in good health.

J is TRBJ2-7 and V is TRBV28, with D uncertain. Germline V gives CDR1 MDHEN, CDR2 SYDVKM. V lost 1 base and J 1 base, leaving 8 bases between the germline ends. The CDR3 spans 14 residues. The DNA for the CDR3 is TGTGCCAGCAGTTTATTGGGCCGATCCTACGAGCAGTACTTC. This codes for CASSLLGRSYEQYF.

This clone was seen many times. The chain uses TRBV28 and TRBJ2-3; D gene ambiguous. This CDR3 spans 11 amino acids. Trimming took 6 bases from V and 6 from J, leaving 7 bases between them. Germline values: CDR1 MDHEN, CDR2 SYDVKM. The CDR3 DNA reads TGTGCCAGCAGCTTGGCGGATACGCAGTATTTT. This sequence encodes CASSLADTQYF. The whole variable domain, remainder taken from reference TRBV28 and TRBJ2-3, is DVKVTQSSRYLVKRTGEKVFLECVQDMDHENMFWYRQDPGLGLRLIYFSYDVKMKEKGDIPEGYSVSREKKERFSLILESASTNQTSMYLCASSLADTQYFGPGTRLTVL.

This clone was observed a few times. For the CDR3, the DNA is TGCGCCAGCAGAAGCGCGAACACCGGGGAGCTGTTTTTT. Translation gives CASRSANTGELFF. The chain employs TRBV5-1 and TRBJ2-2; D gene uncertain. Looked up from germline, CDR1 is SGHRS and CDR2 is YFSETQ. V lost 5 bases, J lost 0 bases, and 5 bases lay in between. The CDR3 contains 13 residues.

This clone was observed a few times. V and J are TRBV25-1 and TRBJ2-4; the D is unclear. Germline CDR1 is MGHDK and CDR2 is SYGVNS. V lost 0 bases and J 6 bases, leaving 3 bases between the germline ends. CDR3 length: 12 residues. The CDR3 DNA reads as TGTGCCAGCAGTGAATATGGAAACATTCAGTACTTC. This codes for CASSEYGNIQYF. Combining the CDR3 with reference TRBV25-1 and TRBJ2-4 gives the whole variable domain EADIYQTPRYLVIGTGKKITLECSQTMGHDKMYWYQQDPGMELHLIHYSYGVNSTEKGDLSSESTVSRIRTEHFPLTLESARPSHTSQYLCASSEYGNIQYFGAGTRLSVL.

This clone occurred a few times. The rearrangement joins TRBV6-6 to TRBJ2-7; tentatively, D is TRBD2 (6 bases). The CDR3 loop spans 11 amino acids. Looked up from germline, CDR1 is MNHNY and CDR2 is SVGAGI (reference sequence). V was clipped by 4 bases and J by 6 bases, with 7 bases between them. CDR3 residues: CASSWGGEQYF. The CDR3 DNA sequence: TGTGCCAGCAGTTGGGGAGGCGAGCAGTACTTC.

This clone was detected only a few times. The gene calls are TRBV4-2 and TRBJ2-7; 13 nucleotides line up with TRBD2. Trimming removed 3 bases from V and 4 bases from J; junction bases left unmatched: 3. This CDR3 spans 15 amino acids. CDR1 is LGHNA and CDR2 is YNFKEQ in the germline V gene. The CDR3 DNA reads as TGTGCCAGCAGCCACGGACTAGCGGGAGTGTACGAGCAGTACTTC. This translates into CASSHGLAGVYEQYF.

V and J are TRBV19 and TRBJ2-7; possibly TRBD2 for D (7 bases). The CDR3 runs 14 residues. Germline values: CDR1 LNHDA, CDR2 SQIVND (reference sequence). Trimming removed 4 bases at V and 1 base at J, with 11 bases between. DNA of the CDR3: TGTGCCAGTAGTACACGGGGGGCGTCCTACGAGCAGTACTTC. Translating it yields CASSTRGASYEQYF.

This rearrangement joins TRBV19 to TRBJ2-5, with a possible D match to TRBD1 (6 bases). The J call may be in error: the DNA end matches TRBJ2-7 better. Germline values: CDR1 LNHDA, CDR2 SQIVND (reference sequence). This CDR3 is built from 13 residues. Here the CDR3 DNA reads TGTGCCAGTGGGCCCAGGGGTTTCTACGAGCAGTACTTC. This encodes CASGPRGFYEQYF.